The present TCR beta chain was sequenced within a study of blood T cell repertoires in COVID-19. Authors' methods: Estimation of nucleated cell counts was performed using reference gene primer amplification. Generated by immunoSEQ multiplex PCR, the TCRdb table keeps only in-frame clones and is missing some. For V, J and clone size, that table is used; D and trimming come from the DNA. This table holds about 200,000 clones, roughly 86% found once. V was clipped by 2 bases and J by 1 base, with 6 bases between them. CDR3 length: 13 residues. The germline CDR1 and CDR2 sequences are SGHRS and YFSETQ. The chain links TRBV5-1 to TRBJ1-1; D is unresolved. The sample consisted of peripheral blood. This TCR came from a woman aged 40-49 years with acute or convalescent COVID-19. In DNA form, the CDR3 reads TGCGCCAGCAGCTTTGCCGGGAACACTGAAGCTTTCTTT. Translated: CASSFAGNTEAFF.